The 20 T cell receptor beta chains listed next were all sequenced from one sample in a study of blood T cells in healthy people across ages. It was with a sample-barcoded 5' primer and a J-beta primer mix that a second PCR of about 6 to 12 cycles was run. Using its own MiXCR run on the 5' RACE reads, TCRdb lists one record per CDR3 protein. The sample contains about 1,500,000 distinct CDR3 sequences, over 25% of which appear only once. Sequencing was done on a sample of blood. These receptors were taken from a woman aged 30 to 39 in good health.

The chain employs TRBV20-1 and TRBJ2-3; 11 nucleotides line up with TRBD1. With 6 bases clipped from V and 5 bases from J, the junction kept 4 bases outside the gene matches. Germline CDR1 is DFQATT and CDR2 is SNEGSKA (reference sequence). The CDR3 covers 13 residues. CDR3 in amino acids: CSAPGQGGDTQYF. CDR3 coding DNA: TGCAGTGCCCCGGGACAGGGGGGAGATACGCAGTATTTT.

The gene calls are TRBV5-4 and TRBJ1-1; 7 bases align to TRBD1. The germline V gene encodes CDR1 SGHNT and CDR2 YYREEE (reference sequence). This CDR3 comprises 16 residues. Unmatched junction bases numbered 12, after V lost 7 bases and J lost 0 bases. CDR3 loop: CASRDRSEEMNTEAFF. In nucleotides, the CDR3 is TGTGCCAGCCGGGACAGATCCGAGGAGATGAACACTGAAGCTTTCTTT.

The genes are TRBV12-3 or TRBV12-4 and TRBJ1-3; D is undetermined. V was cut by 4 bases and J by 3 bases, with 22 bases left in between. The CDR3 runs to 18 residues. The CDR3 loop is CASSSPDRHRSDGNTIYF. In DNA, the CDR3 is TGTGCCAGCAGTTCACCCGATAGACACCGCTCGGATGGAAACACCATATATTTT.

The chain employs TRBV12-3 or TRBV12-4 and TRBJ2-5, with D perhaps matching TRBD1 (5 bases). The CDR3 is made up of 15 amino acids. V was cut by 6 bases and J by 3 bases, with 17 bases left in between. CDR3 in amino acids: CASRYRGREEETQYF. In DNA form, the CDR3 reads TGTGCCAGCAGATATCGTGGCAGGGAAGAAGAGACCCAGTACTTC.

The gene calls are TRBV29-1 and TRBJ2-1, with D possibly TRBD1 on 6 matching bases. V shed 6 bases and J shed 6 bases, with 21 bases lying between them. Per germline, CDR1 SQVTM and CDR2 ANQGSEA. CDR3 size: 15 residues. CDR3 nucleotide sequence: TGCAGCGTCGACACGGGCAGGGGTATTGGCAATGAGCAGTTCTTC. This translates into CSVDTGRGIGNEQFF.

This clonotype was counted a single time. The rearrangement links TRBV29-1 to TRBJ2-1; 7 bases map to TRBD2. The J call may be in error: the DNA end matches TRBJ2-7 better. This CDR3 contains 15 residues. Germline V gene data show CDR1 as SQVTM and CDR2 as ANQGSEA. The CDR3 loop is CSVQIAGVPYNEQYF. DNA for the CDR3: TGCAGCGTTCAGATTGCGGGAGTTCCCTACAATGAGCAGTACTTC.

This clonotype was counted ten times or more. The chain couples TRBV7-3 to TRBJ2-6, with TRBD1 identical over 7 bases. Germline assignment: CDR1 SGHTA and CDR2 FQGTGA. The CDR3 has 18 residues. J gave up 0 bases and V 3 bases, and 8 bases lay outside the gene matches. CDR3 protein: CASSFYLGQLSGANVLTF. The CDR3 DNA reads as TGTGCCAGCAGCTTCTATTTGGGACAGCTCTCTGGGGCCAACGTCCTGACTTTC.

The gene calls are TRBV27 and TRBJ1-5, with 9 positions matching TRBD1. This CDR3 has 15 residues. CDR1 and CDR2 (germline): MNHEY, SMNVEV (reference sequence). Trimming cost V 5 bases and J 3 bases; bases outside gene matches: 5. The CDR3 coding sequence is TGTGCCAGCAGTGCCCGGGACAGGGCCAATCAGCCCCAGCATTTT. Protein sequence: CASSARDRANQPQHF.

The V call is TRBV3-1, the J call TRBJ2-1, with D unresolved. V lost 1 base, J lost 2 bases, and 18 bases lay in between. Germline CDR1 is LGHDT and CDR2 is YNNKEL (reference sequence). The CDR3 sequence is 18 residues long. CDR3 loop: CASSQGVGGAYTYNEQFF. DNA for the CDR3: TGTGCCAGCAGCCAAGGTGTTGGTGGCGCCTATACCTACAATGAGCAGTTCTTC.

This clonotype occurred many times. V gene TRBV29-1 combines with J gene TRBJ2-7, with D uncertain. Germline V gene lookup returns CDR1 SQVTM and CDR2 ANQGSEA. Between the trimmed V and J ends, which lost 3 bases and 0 bases, there was a span of 12 bases. This CDR3 contains 14 residues. The CDR3 here is CSVDGGLGSYEQYF. CDR3 nucleotide sequence: TGCAGCGTTGACGGTGGTCTAGGCTCCTACGAGCAGTACTTC.

The sample holds a few counts of this clonotype. The V call is TRBV5-8, the J call TRBJ2-7, with 8 bases that match TRBD1. V dropped 4 bases and J dropped 5; count of bases not matched to a gene: 5. In germline, CDR1 is SGHTS, CDR2 YDEGEE. CDR3 length: 13 amino acids. This CDR3 is CASSHRGFDEQYF. The CDR3 DNA is TGTGCCAGCAGCCACAGGGGGTTTGACGAGCAGTACTTC.

About this clonotype itself: A junction boundary mismatches the germline segment, possibly from a read error. V is TRBV3-1 and J is TRBJ1-2; D gene unclear. Germline-derived CDR1 and CDR2 are LGHDT and YNNKEL (reference sequence). The CDR3 extends over 14 amino acids. CDR3 region: CASTQAQANYGYTF. The CDR3 DNA is TGTGCCAGCACCCAAGCCCAAGCTAACTATGGCTACACCTTC.

Comment on this clonotype: A read error may account for a junction end that differs from germline. The genes are TRBV12-3 or TRBV12-4 and TRBJ2-7; possible D gene TRBD2, 5 bases. The CDR3 has 13 amino acids. The CDR3 nucleotides read TGTGTCAGCAGTCGGACTGTCGGATACGAGCAGTACTTC. It translates to CVSSRTVGYEQYF.

This clonotype has more than one count but fewer than ten. This rearrangement joins TRBV30 to TRBJ2-1, with 8 nucleotides matching TRBD1. The CDR3 totals 12 residues. Germline CDR1 GTSNPN, CDR2 SVGIG (reference sequence). V lost 4 bases to trimming and J lost 10 bases; unmatched junction nucleotides: 6. The CDR3 loop reads CAWTGGFREQFF. The CDR3 DNA follows: TGTGCCTGGACAGGGGGCTTTCGGGAGCAGTTCTTC. Complete variable domain (other parts from reference TRBV30 and TRBJ2-1): SQTIHQWPATLVQPVGSPLSLECTVEGTSNPNLYWYRQAAGRGLQLLFYSVGIGQISSEVPQNLSASRPQDRQFILSSKKLLLSDSGFYLCAWTGGFREQFFGPGTRLTVL.

This clonotype showed up just a few times. The chain employs TRBV28 and TRBJ2-1; perhaps D is TRBD1 or TRBD2 (5 bases each). Between the trimmed V and J ends, which lost 2 bases and 6 bases, there was a span of 11 bases. Germline values: CDR1 MDHEN, CDR2 SYDVKM. This CDR3 has 14 residues. The CDR3 nucleotides read TGTGCCAGCAGTTTAGACGGGACCCGCAATGAGCAGTTCTTC. Its translation is CASSLDGTRNEQFF.

This clonotype was detected many times. The CDR3 DNA reads TGTGCCAGCAGCCAAGATGTGCGGAGCATTCAGTACTTC. Its protein product is CASSQDVRSIQYF. The chain is built from TRBV3-1 and TRBJ2-4; D not certain. CDR3 length equals 13 residues. V was clipped by 0 bases and J by 9 bases, with 9 bases between them. Germline V gene lookup returns CDR1 LGHDT and CDR2 YNNKEL (reference sequence).

The gene calls are TRBV6-5 and TRBJ2-1, with D possibly matching TRBD2 (6 bases). The CDR3 runs to 16 residues. The V end was cut by 0 bases, the J end by 2 bases, with 11 bases between. CDR1 is MNHEY, CDR2 SVGAGI, per germline. For the CDR3, the DNA is TGTGCCAGCAGTTACTCTAACGGGGGTCCCTACAATGAGCAGTTCTTC. It yields the protein CASSYSNGGPYNEQFF.

This clonotype occurred many times. The rearrangement joins TRBV6-4 to TRBJ2-1, with 7 positions matching TRBD2. Germline V CDR1 and CDR2: MRHNA, SNTAGT. The CDR3 loop spans 16 amino acids. Trimming removed 3 bases from V and 4 bases from J; junction bases left unmatched: 9. The CDR3 region is CASSEGSGAGYNEQFF. CDR3 DNA: TGTGCCAGCAGTGAGGGAAGTGGAGCGGGGTACAATGAGCAGTTCTTC.

The chain carries TRBV10-3 and TRBJ2-3, with a tentative D call TRBD2 (6 bases). This CDR3 has 14 amino acids. CDR1 is ENHRY and CDR2 is SYGVKD in the germline V gene. Trimming removed 7 bases at V and 0 bases at J, with 11 bases between. The CDR3: CAIMPGLSTDTQYF. CDR3 nucleotides: TGTGCCATCATGCCGGGACTTAGCACAGATACGCAGTATTTT.

J is TRBJ2-5 and V is TRBV12-3 or TRBV12-4; D tentatively fits TRBD1 or TRBD2 (5 bases each). The CDR3 is 16 amino acids. Deletions cut 5 bases from V and 3 bases from J, with 19 bases between. The CDR3 bases are TGTGCCAGCAGTCCGTCGGGGCGGGTAGGCAAAGAGACCCAGTACTTC. This encodes CASSPSGRVGKETQYF.